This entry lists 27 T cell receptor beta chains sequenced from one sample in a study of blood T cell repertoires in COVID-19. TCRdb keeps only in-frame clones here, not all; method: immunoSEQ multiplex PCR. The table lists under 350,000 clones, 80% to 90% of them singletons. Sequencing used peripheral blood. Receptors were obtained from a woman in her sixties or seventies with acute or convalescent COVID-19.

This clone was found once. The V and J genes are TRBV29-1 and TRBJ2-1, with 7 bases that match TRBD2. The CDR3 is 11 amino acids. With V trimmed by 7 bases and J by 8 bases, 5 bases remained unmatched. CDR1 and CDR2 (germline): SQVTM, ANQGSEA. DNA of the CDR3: TGCAGCGCAAGACTAGCCGATGAGCAGTTCTTC. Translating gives CSARLADEQFF.

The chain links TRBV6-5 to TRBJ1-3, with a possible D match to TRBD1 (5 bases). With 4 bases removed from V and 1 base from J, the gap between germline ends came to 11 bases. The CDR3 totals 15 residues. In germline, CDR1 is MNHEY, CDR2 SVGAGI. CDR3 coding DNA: TGTGCCAGCAGTTTGCGGGGGGGTTCTGGAAACACCATATATTTT. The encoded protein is CASSLRGGSGNTIYF.

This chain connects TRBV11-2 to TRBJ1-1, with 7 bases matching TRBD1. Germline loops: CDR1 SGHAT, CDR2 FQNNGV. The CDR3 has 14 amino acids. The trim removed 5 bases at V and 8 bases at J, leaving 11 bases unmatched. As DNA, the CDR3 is TGTGCCAGCAGCCCCACCCGGACAGGTCAGGAAGCTTTCTTT. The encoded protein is CASSPTRTGQEAFF. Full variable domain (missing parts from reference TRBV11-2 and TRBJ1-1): EAGVAQSPRYKIIEKRQSVAFWCNPISGHATLYWYQQILGQGPKLLIQFQNNGVVDDSQLPKDRFSAERLKGVDSTLKIQPAKLEDSAVYLCASSPTRTGQEAFFGQGTRLTVV.

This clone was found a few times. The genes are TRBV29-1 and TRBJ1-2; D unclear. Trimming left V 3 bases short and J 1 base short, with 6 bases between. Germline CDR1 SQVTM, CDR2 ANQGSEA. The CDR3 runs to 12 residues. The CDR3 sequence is CSVDEYNYGYTF. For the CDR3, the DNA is TGCAGCGTTGACGAGTATAACTATGGCTACACCTTC.

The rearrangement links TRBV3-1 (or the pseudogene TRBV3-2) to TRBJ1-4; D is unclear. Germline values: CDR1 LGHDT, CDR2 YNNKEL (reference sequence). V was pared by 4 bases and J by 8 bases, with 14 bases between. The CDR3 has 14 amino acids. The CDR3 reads CASSPVGRAEKLFF. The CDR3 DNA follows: TGTGCCAGCAGCCCCGTCGGGAGGGCCGAAAAACTGTTTTTT.

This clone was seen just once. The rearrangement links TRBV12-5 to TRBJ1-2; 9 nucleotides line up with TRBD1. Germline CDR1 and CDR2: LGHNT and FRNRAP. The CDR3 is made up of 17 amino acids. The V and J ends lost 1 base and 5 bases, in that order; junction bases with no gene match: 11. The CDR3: CASGLAAGTGTIYGYTF. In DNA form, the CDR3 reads TGTGCTAGTGGTTTGGCGGCCGGGACAGGGACTATATATGGCTACACCTTC.

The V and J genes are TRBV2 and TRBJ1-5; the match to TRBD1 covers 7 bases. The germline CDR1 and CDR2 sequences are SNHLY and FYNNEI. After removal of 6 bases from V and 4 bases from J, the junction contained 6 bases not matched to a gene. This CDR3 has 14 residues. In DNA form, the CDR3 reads TGTGCCAGCAGGCTAGGGGGCTTAAATCAGCCCCAGCATTTT. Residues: CASRLGGLNQPQHF.

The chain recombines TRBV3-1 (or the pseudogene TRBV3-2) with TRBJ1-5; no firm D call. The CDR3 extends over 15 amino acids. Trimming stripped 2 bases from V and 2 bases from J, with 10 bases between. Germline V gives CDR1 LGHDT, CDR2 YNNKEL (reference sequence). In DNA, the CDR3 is TGTGCCAGCAGCCAAATGAGCCGGGGCAATCAGCCCCAGCATTTT. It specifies CASSQMSRGNQPQHF.

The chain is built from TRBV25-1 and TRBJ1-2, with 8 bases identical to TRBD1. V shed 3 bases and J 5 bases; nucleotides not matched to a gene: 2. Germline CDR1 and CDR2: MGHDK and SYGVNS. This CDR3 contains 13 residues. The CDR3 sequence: CASSEGQVYGYTF. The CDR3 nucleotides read TGTGCCAGCAGTGAGGGACAGGTATATGGCTACACCTTC.

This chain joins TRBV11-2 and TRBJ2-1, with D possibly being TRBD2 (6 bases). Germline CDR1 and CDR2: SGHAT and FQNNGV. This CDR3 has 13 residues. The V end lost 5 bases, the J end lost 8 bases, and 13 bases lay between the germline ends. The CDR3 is CASSAGPEDEQFF. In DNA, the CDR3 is TGTGCCAGCAGCGCGGGGCCGGAGGATGAGCAGTTCTTC.

The CDR3 region has the DNA TGTGCCAGCAGCCCTACCCACAGGAACACTGAAGCTTTCTTT. Protein product: CASSPTHRNTEAFF. The chain links TRBV5-4 to TRBJ1-1; D ambiguous. This CDR3 has 14 residues. V was cut by 4 bases and J by 1 base, with 11 bases left in between. Germline V gives CDR1 SGHNT, CDR2 YYREEE (reference sequence).

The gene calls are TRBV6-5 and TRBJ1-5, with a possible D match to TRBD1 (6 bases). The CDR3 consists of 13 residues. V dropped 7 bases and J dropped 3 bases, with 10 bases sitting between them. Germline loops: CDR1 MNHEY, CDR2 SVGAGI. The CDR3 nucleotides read TGTGCCAGCAAACAGGGTAACAATCAGCCCCAGCATTTT. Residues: CASKQGNNQPQHF.

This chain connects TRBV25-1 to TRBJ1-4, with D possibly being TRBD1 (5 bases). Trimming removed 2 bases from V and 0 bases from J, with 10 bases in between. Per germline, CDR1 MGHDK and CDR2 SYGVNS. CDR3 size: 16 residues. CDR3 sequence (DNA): TGTGCCAGCAGTGAAATACAGGTAGCAACTAATGAAAAACTGTTTTTT. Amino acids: CASSEIQVATNEKLFF.

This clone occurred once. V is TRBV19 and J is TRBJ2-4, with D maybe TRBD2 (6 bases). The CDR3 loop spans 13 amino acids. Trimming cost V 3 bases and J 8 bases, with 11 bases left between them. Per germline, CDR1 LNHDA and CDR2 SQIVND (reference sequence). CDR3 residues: CASSMVGEDIQYF. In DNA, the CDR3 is TGTGCCAGTAGTATGGTCGGGGAGGACATTCAGTACTTC.

The CDR3, as DNA: TGTGCCAGCAGTTTAACTGAGGGGGCCACTGAAGCTTTCTTT. As protein: CASSLTEGATEAFF. The rearrangement links TRBV27 to TRBJ1-1, with 7 positions matching TRBD1. Germline CDR1 is MNHEY and CDR2 is SMNVEV (reference sequence). The CDR3 covers 14 residues. V lost 2 bases and J lost 4; bases outside the gene matches: 4.

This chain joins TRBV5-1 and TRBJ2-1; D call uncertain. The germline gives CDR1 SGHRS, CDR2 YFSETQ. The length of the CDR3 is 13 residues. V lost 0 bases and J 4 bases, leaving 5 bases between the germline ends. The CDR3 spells CASSLDTYNEQFF. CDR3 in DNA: TGCGCCAGCAGCTTGGACACATACAATGAGCAGTTCTTC.

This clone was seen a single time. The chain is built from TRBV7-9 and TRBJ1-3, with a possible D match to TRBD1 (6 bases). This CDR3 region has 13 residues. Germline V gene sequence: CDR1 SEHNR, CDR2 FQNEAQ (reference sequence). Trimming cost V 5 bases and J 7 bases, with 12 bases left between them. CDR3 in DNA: TGTGCCAGCAGCACCCAGGGGATTAACACCATATATTTT. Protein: CASSTQGINTIYF.

The CDR3 region is CASSEQGSTPLHF. CDR3 in DNA: TGTGCCAGCAGTGAACAGGGGTCCACACCCCTCCACTTT. The chain uses TRBV25-1 and TRBJ1-6; possible D gene TRBD1, 6 bases. Per the germline V gene, CDR1 is MGHDK and CDR2 is SYGVNS. CDR3 length: 13 residues. Between the trimmed V and J ends, which lost 2 bases and 11 bases, there was a span of 10 bases.

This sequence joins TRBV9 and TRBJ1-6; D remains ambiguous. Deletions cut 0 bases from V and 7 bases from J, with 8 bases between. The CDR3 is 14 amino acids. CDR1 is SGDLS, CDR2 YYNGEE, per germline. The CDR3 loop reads CASSVARRNSPLHF. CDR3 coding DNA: TGTGCCAGCAGCGTAGCTAGGAGGAATTCACCCCTCCACTTT.

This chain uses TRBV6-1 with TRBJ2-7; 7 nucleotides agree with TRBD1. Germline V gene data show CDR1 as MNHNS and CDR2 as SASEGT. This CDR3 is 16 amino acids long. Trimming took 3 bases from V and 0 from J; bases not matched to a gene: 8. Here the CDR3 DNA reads TGTGCCAGCAGTGAGAGTATGGGACAGCCCTCCTACGAGCAGTACTTC. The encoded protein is CASSESMGQPSYEQYF.

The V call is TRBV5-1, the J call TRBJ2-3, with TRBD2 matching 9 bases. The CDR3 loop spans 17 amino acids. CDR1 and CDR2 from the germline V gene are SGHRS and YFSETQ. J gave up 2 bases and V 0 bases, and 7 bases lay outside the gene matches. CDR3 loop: CASSLALQRGATDTQYF. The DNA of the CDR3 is TGCGCCAGCAGCTTGGCCTTGCAGCGGGGGGCCACAGATACGCAGTATTTT. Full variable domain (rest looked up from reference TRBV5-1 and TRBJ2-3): KAGVTQTPRYLIKTRGQQVTLSCSPISGHRSVSWYQQTPGQGLQFLFEYFSETQRNKGNFPGRFSGRQFSNSRSEMNVSTLELGDSALYLCASSLALQRGATDTQYFGPGTRLTVL.

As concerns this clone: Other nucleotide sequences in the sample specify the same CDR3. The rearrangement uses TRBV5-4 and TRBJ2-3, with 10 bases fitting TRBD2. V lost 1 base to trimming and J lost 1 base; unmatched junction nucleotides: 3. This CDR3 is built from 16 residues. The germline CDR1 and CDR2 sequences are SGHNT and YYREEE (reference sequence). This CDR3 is CASSLRLAGGTDTQYF. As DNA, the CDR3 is TGTGCCAGCAGCTTGAGGCTAGCGGGGGGCACAGATACGCAGTATTTT. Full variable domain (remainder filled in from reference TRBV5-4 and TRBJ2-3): ETGVTQSPTHLIKTRGQQVTLRCSSQSGHNTVSWYQQALGQGPQFIFQYYREEENGRGNFPPRFSGLQFPNYSSELNVNALELDDSALYLCASSLRLAGGTDTQYFGPGTRLTVL.

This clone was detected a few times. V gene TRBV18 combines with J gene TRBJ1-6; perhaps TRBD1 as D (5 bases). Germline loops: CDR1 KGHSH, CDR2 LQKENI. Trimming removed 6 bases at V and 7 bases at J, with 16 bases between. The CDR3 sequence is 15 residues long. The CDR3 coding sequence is TGTGCCAGCTCTACCACCGGAGGGGAAAATTCACCCCTCCACTTT. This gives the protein CASSTTGGENSPLHF.

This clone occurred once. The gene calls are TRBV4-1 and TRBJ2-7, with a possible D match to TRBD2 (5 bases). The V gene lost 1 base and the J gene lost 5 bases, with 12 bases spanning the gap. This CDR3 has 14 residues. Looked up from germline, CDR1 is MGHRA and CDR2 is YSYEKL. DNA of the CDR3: TGCGCCAGCAGCCAAGGCCCTACCGGGGACGAGCAGTACTTC. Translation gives CASSQGPTGDEQYF.

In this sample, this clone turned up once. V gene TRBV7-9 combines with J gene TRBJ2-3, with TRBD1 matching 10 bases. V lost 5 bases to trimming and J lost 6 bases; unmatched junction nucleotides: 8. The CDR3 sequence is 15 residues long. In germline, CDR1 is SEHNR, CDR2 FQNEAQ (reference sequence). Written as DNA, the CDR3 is TGTGCCAGCAGCCCGGGACAGGGGTTTTACGATACGCAGTATTTT. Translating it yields CASSPGQGFYDTQYF. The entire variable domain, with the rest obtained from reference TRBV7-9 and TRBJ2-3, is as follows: DTGVSQNPRHKITKRGQNVTFRCDPISEHNRLYWYRQTLGQGPEFLTYFQNEAQLEKSRLLSDRFSAERPKGSFSTLEIQRTEQGDSAMYLCASSPGQGFYDTQYFGPGTRLTVL.

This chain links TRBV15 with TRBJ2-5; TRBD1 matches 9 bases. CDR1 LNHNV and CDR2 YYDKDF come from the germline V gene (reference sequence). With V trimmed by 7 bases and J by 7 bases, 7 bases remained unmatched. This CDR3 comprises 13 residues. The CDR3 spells CATNAGTGSTQYF. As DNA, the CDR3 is TGTGCCACCAACGCAGGGACAGGGTCGACCCAGTACTTC.

This CDR3 reads CASSSTGSSYNEQFF. The DNA for the CDR3 is TGTGCCAGCAGTTCGACAGGGAGCTCCTACAATGAGCAGTTCTTC. The V and J genes are TRBV6-5 and TRBJ2-1; 7 bases are a match to TRBD1. This CDR3 has 15 residues. J lost 0 bases, V lost 4 bases, and 3 bases had no gene match. Germline lookup yields CDR1 MNHEY and CDR2 SVGAGI.